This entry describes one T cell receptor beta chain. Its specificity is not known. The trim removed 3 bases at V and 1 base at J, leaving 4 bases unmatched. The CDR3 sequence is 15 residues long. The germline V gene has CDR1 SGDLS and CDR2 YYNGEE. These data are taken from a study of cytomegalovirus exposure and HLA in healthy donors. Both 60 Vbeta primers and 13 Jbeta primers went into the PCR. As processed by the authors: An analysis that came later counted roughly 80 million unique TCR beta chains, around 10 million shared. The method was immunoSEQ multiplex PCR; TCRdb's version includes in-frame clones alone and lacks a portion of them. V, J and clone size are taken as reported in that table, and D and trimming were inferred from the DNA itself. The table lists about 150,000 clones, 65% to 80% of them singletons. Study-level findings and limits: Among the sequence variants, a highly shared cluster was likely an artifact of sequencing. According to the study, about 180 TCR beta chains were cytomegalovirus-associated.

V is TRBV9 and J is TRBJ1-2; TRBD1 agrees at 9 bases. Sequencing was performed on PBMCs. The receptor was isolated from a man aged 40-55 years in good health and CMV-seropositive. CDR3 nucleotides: TGTGCCAGCAGCGCCCAGGGACAGGGTAACTATGGCTACACCTTC. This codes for CASSAQGQGNYGYTF.